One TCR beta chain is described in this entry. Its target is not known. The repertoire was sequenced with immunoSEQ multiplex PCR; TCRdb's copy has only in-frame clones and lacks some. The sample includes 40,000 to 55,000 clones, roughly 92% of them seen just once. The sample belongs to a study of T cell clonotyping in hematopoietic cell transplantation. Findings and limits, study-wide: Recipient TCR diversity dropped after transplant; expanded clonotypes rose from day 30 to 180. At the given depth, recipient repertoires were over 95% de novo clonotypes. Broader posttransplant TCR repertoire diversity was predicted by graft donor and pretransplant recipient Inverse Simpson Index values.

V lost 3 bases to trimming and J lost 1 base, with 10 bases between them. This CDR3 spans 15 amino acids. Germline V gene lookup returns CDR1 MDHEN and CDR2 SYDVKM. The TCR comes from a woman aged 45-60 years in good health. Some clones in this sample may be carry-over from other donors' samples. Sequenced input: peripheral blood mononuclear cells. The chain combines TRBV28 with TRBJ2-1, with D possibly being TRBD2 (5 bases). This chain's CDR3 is CASSFEGWSYNEQFF. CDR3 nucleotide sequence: TGTGCCAGCAGTTTTGAGGGTTGGTCCTACAATGAGCAGTTCTTC.